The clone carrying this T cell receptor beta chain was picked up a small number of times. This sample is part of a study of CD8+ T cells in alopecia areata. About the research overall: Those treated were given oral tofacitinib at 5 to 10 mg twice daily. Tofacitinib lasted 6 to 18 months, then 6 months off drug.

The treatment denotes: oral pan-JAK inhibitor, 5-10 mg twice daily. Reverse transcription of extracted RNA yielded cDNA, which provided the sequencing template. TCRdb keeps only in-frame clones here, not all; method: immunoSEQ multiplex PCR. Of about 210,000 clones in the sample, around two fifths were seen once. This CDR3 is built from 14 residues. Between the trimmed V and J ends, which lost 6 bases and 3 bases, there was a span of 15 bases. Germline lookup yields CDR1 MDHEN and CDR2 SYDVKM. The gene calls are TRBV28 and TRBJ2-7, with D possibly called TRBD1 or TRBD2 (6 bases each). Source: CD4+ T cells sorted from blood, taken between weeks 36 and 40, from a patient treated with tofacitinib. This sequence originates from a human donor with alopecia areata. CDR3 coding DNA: TGTGCCAGCAGACGACAGGAGGGGGACTACGAGCAGTACTTC. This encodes CASRRQEGDYEQYF. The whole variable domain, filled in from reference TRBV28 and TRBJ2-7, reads DVKVTQSSRYLVKRTGEKVFLECVQDMDHENMFWYRQDPGLGLRLIYFSYDVKMKEKGDIPEGYSVSREKKERFSLILESASTNQTSMYLCASRRQEGDYEQYFGPGTRLTVT.